This T cell receptor (beta chain) was identified during a study of PD-1 blockade in classical Hodgkin lymphoma. CDR1 is ENHRY and CDR2 is SYGVKD in the germline V gene. This CDR3 region has 15 residues. The V end lost 3 bases, the J end lost 5 bases, and 16 bases lay between the germline ends. Brentuximab vedotin exposure varied, and every patient relapsed after autologous stem cell transplantation. Here immunoSEQ multiplex PCR was the method, and the copy in TCRdb shows in-frame clones only, minus some. Here the sample spans about 98,000 clones, roughly 92% being singletons. The TCR originated in a human donor with classical Hodgkin lymphoma. This sequence joins TRBV10-3 and TRBJ1-2; perhaps TRBD1 as D (6 bases). Source: peripheral blood mononuclear cells (PBMCs), taken at baseline. CDR3 in DNA: TGTGCCATCAGTGAAGATAAGCAGGGGTTTTATGGCTACACCTTC. Protein product: CAISEDKQGFYGYTF.